There are a few counts of the clone carrying this T cell receptor beta chain. Its antigen is undetermined. Alopecia areata patients provided lesional scalp punch biopsies and peripheral blood, both collected for the study. The germline V gene has CDR1 SQVTM and CDR2 ANQGSEA. The CDR3 is 13 residues long. V lost 7 bases, J lost 5 bases, and 17 bases lay in between. This entry belongs to a study of CD8+ T cells in alopecia areata. Study in general: Twice a day, 5 to 10 mg of oral tofacitinib was administered to treated patients.

Extracted from the samples, RNA was reverse transcribed into cDNA to serve as the sequencing template. The data were produced by immunoSEQ multiplex PCR, yet TCRdb's version contains in-frame clones alone and is incomplete. The sample lists about 140,000 clones; roughly half were seen once. Notes on the study in general: Mice showed TCR sharing more clearly than patients did, possibly owing to HLA. Scalp samples also yield sequences of resident alphabeta T cells from normal skin.

This TCR derives from a human donor with alopecia areata. Here the sequenced sample was CD4+ T cells sorted from blood, taken at week 0. V gene TRBV29-1 combines with J gene TRBJ2-5; perhaps TRBD1 as D (5 bases). Here the CDR3 DNA reads TGCAGCGCCAGAAGCCGCAGGGTGGAGACCCAGTACTTC. Translating gives CSARSRRVETQYF.